Given below is one T cell receptor beta chain in context. Its antigen is unidentified. This entry comes from a study of OX40 agonist ivuxolimab in advanced cancers. About the study: Ivuxolimab, an agonistic anti-OX40 (CD134) antibody, was given to patients. Therapy given before enrollment (anti-PD-1, anti-PD-L1 or anti-CTLA-4) was allowed, and 30% to 50% had some.

Collection of blood occurred at baseline, at cycle 4 day 1, and at cycle 7 day 1. TCRdb's copy holds only in-frame clones and misses some; the assay was immunoSEQ multiplex PCR. The sample holds roughly 80,000 clones, about 86% seen once. Germline-derived CDR1 and CDR2 are SEHNR and FQNEAQ (reference sequence). The CDR3 runs 13 residues. V shed 4 bases and J shed 7 bases, with 10 bases lying between them. Study-wide points: Doses of 0.1 to 3.0 mg/kg were accompanied by clonal expansion of CD4+ and CD8+ blood T cells by week 6.

The sequence was collected from an adult with an advanced solid tumor such as melanoma, head and neck, liver or kidney cancer. The sample was CD4+ or CD8+ T cells sorted from blood, taken in a trial of the OX40 agonist ivuxolimab. The chain recombines TRBV7-9 with TRBJ2-2; D is uncertain. The DNA for the CDR3 is TGTGCCAGCAGCTCGGGCTCCCGCGGGGAGCTGTTTTTT. It translates to CASSSGSRGELFF. Based on the CDR3 plus reference TRBV7-9 and TRBJ2-2, the full variable domain is DTGVSQNPRHKITKRGQNVTFRCDPISEHNRLYWYRQTLGQGPEFLTYFQNEAQLEKSRLLSDRFSAERPKGSFSTLEIQRTEQGDSAMYLCASSSGSRGELFFGEGSRLTVL.